Below, 14 T cell receptor beta chains from the same sample are listed, as sequenced in a study of T-cell reconstitution after alpha-beta-depleted transplantation in children. A library of TCRbeta sequences, prepared with unique molecular identifiers, was generated. TCRdb used MiXCR to reprocess the PCR reads, holding one entry per CDR3 protein. The sample includes around 400,000 distinct CDR3 sequences, roughly a tenth of them seen just once. The material sequenced was PBMCs from the stem cell graft donor, taken from the stem cell graft. These receptors all stem from a human donor who donated a stem cell graft to a child with acute myeloid leukemia.

The rearrangement links TRBV10-3 to TRBJ2-7; D not certain. The CDR3 spans 13 residues. The V end lost 7 bases, the J end lost 3 bases, and 13 bases lay between the germline ends. Germline CDR1 reads ENHRY; CDR2 reads SYGVKD. The CDR3 DNA reads TGTGCCATCAATGAAGTCCTAAACTACGAGCAGTACGTC. It yields the protein CAINEVLNYEQYV.

This chain joins TRBV7-6 and TRBJ2-3, with 8 nucleotides matching TRBD1. The CDR3 has 17 amino acids. Looked up from germline, CDR1 is SGHVS and CDR2 is FNYEAQ. V lost 2 bases, J lost 1 base, and 8 bases stayed unmatched. DNA for the CDR3: TGTGCCAGCAGCTTACTGACAGGGGAGTTTGGCACAGATACGCAGTATTTT. This translates into CASSLLTGEFGTDTQYF.

This clonotype was counted between two and nine times. This sequence joins TRBV20-1 and TRBJ2-3; 8 bases fit TRBD2. The CDR3 totals 16 residues. After removal of 5 bases from V and 4 bases from J, the junction contained 14 bases not matched to a gene. Germline CDR1 DFQATT, CDR2 SNEGSKA (reference sequence). Here the CDR3 reads CSAQKSGSGASDTQYF. CDR3 DNA: TGCAGTGCTCAAAAGTCGGGTAGCGGGGCTTCAGATACGCAGTATTTT.

This rearrangement joins TRBV7-8 to TRBJ2-3, with D possibly being TRBD2 (5 bases). V lost 0 bases and J lost 0, with 10 bases in between. The CDR3 is made up of 16 amino acids. Germline CDR1 reads SGHVS; CDR2 reads FQNEAQ. The CDR3: CASSLAGGSSTDTQYF. The CDR3, as DNA: TGTGCCAGCAGCTTAGCCGGAGGCTCTAGCACAGATACGCAGTATTTT.

J is TRBJ1-5 and V is TRBV19; possibly TRBD1 for D (6 bases). This CDR3 spans 15 amino acids. V lost 5 bases to trimming and J lost 4 bases, with 15 bases between them. Germline values: CDR1 LNHDA, CDR2 SQIVND (reference sequence). The CDR3: CASSASGTTNQPQHF. CDR3 DNA sequence: TGTGCCAGTAGTGCCTCCGGGACAACTAATCAGCCCCAGCATTTT. Full variable domain (remainder filled in from reference TRBV19 and TRBJ1-5): DGGITQSPKYLFRKEGQNVTLSCEQNLNHDAMYWYRQDPGQGLRLIYYSQIVNDFQKGDIAEGYSVSREKKESFPLTVTSAQKNPTAFYLCASSASGTTNQPQHFGDGTRLSIL.

This clonotype was observed a handful of times. The chain carries TRBV10-3 and TRBJ2-5, with 10 bases identical to TRBD2. Losses at the gene ends were 2 bases for V and 3 bases for J; bases not matched to a gene: 9. The CDR3 has 17 amino acids. Germline V gene data show CDR1 as ENHRY and CDR2 as SYGVKD. CDR3 in DNA: TGTGCCATCAGTGAGATCCTAGCGGGGGAGATAAAAGAGACCCAGTACTTC. Translation: CAISEILAGEIKETQYF.

This clonotype was seen ten or more times. The chain recombines TRBV7-8 with TRBJ1-5; D ambiguous. This CDR3 has 12 amino acids. The germline V and J ends were trimmed by 5 bases and 5 bases, with 7 bases remaining between them. Per the germline V gene, CDR1 is SGHVS and CDR2 is FQNEAQ. DNA for the CDR3: TGTGCCAGCAGCCCTACGGATCAGCCCCAGCATTTT. It encodes CASSPTDQPQHF.

At least ten counts were recorded for this clonotype. J is TRBJ2-3 and V is TRBV12-3 or TRBV12-4; no definite D call. V was cut by 5 bases and J by 2 bases, with 11 bases left in between. The length of the CDR3 is 14 residues. The CDR3 nucleotides are TGTGCCAGCAGTCCGCCTACATACACAGATACGCAGTATTTT. Translating it yields CASSPPTYTDTQYF.

The V call is TRBV9, the J call TRBJ2-6; D unresolved. Trimming removed 7 bases from V and 0 bases from J, with 14 bases in between. The germline gives CDR1 SGDLS, CDR2 YYNGEE. The length of the CDR3 is 16 residues. CDR3 in DNA: TGTGCCAGCTCGTCCGGGTCCACCTCTGGGGCCAACGTCCTGACTTTC. The encoded protein is CASSSGSTSGANVLTF.

The genes are TRBV12-3 or TRBV12-4 and TRBJ1-2; D remains ambiguous. Deletions cut 3 bases from V and 2 bases from J, with 13 bases between. The CDR3 totals 15 residues. CDR3 DNA sequence: TGTGCCAGCAGTTTCTTCGTCAGGCCAAACTATGGCTACACCTTC. Its translation: CASSFFVRPNYGYTF.

The chain recombines TRBV10-3 with TRBJ1-5, with D perhaps TRBD1 (6 bases). Trimming stripped 10 bases from V and 7 bases from J, with 17 bases between. This CDR3 spans 13 amino acids. Germline V gene lookup returns CDR1 ENHRY and CDR2 SYGVKD. The CDR3 region has the DNA TGTGCCACTCGGGGGGGGGCCGGGCAGCCCCAGCATTTT. Translated, it gives CATRGGAGQPQHF.

This clonotype was seen a few times. The CDR3 protein is CASSTHWTEQFF. The CDR3 DNA follows: TGTGCCAGCAGTACTCACTGGACTGAGCAGTTCTTC. The chain employs TRBV6-1 and TRBJ2-1; D ambiguous. V dropped 5 bases and J dropped 9 bases, with 11 bases sitting between them. Germline assignment: CDR1 MNHNS and CDR2 SASEGT. The CDR3 has 12 residues.

The chain carries TRBV20-1 and TRBJ2-7, with D possibly called TRBD1 or TRBD2 (7 bases each). Trimming cost V 7 bases and J 5 bases, with 21 bases left between them. Germline V gene data show CDR1 as DFQATT and CDR2 as SNEGSKA (reference sequence). This CDR3 is built from 14 residues. This CDR3 is CSGGGGRGVDEQYF. CDR3 in DNA: TGCAGTGGGGGCGGGGGCAGGGGGGTCGACGAGCAGTACTTC.

This clonotype was seen only a few times. The DNA for the CDR3 is TGTGCCAGCAGCTCGATACGACTAGCGGGTCAAGAGACCCAGTACTTC. This codes for CASSSIRLAGQETQYF. The chain is built from TRBV5-6 and TRBJ2-5, with 10 bases identical to TRBD2. This CDR3 is built from 16 residues. Germline loops: CDR1 SGHDT, CDR2 YYEEEE. Trimming at V came to 3 bases and at J to 2 bases, leaving 7 bases not matched to a gene.